This T cell receptor (beta chain) was obtained from a study of control samples from healthy donors and cancer patients. Data came from immunoSEQ multiplex PCR; TCRdb stores just in-frame clones and leaves some out. The sample holds roughly 76,000 clones; more than 85% are singletons and the top ten take roughly 1.3%. The TCR comes from a woman aged 40 to 50 with lung cancer. Input material: PBMCs.

This CDR3 reads CASSYFTGGFTEAFF. CDR3 nucleotides: TGTGCCAGCAGTTATTTCACAGGGGGTTTCACTGAAGCTTTCTTT. The chain employs TRBV6-5 and TRBJ1-1, with 8 bases lining up with TRBD1. Germline loops: CDR1 MNHEY, CDR2 SVGAGI. With 3 bases clipped from V and 4 bases from J, the junction kept 7 bases outside the gene matches. The CDR3 has 15 residues.